The T cell receptor (beta chain) described here comes from a study of CD8+CD57+ T cells in acquired aplastic anemia. Study summary: DNA per sorted CD4+ or CD8+ sample ranged roughly 0.19 to 27.4 ug, averaging roughly 3.2 ug.

Of note for this clonotype: Its antigen is still unknown.

Study outcomes and limitations: The CD8+ Simpson's diversity of patients and controls was not significantly different.

CDR1 and CDR2 from the germline V gene are SGHAT and FQNNGV. The CDR3 has 15 residues. V dropped 5 bases and J dropped 1; count of bases not matched to a gene: 6. Selection for sequencing was limited to patients who had shown CD8+CD57+ cell expansion by flow cytometry. By the time of blood sampling, patients had still received no therapy. The template used for profiling TCR beta VDJ and CDR3 was genomic DNA. TCRdb passed the reads through MiXCR, listing each CDR3 protein once. The sample carries about 200,000 distinct CDR3 sequences, roughly 50% recorded once. This sequence originates from a human donor with aplastic anemia. V gene TRBV11-2 combines with J gene TRBJ1-1; 8 bases agree with TRBD1. Source material: sorted CD4+, CD8+, or CD8+CD57+ T cells (not recorded which) from PBMCs. In DNA form, the CDR3 reads TGTGCCAGCAGCCCTATCGGGACAGGGAACACTGAAGCTTTCTTT. Protein sequence: CASSPIGTGNTEAFF.